Listed below are T cell receptor beta chains from one sample, sequenced in a study of cytomegalovirus exposure and HLA in healthy donors. Assay: immunoSEQ multiplex PCR; the TCRdb copy retains only in-frame clones and omits some. This table holds approximately 170,000 clones, roughly 84% found once. The sample comprised PBMCs. These receptors originate from a man between 25 and 39 years old in good health and CMV-seropositive. The CDR3 runs from the conserved cysteine through the conserved F or W. Fields, in order: V gene, D gene, clone size, J gene, CDR3 protein, CDR3 DNA. The D gene is left open where the match is weak. A row's size may be missing; if present it is once, few, many or a size class.

v_gene: TRBV7-8; d_gene: TRBD2; abundance: .; j_gene: TRBJ2-2; CDR3aa: CASSLERGPTGELFF; CDR3nt: TGTGCCAGCAGCTTAGAGCGGGGGCCCACCGGGGAGCTGTTTTTT
v_gene: TRBV5-4; d_gene: TRBD2; abundance: .; j_gene: TRBJ2-1; CDR3aa: CASSSAPSGGEQFF; CDR3nt: TGTGCCAGCAGCTCGGCCCCTAGCGGAGGGGAGCAGTTCTTC
v_gene: TRBV7-6; d_gene: TRBD2; abundance: .; j_gene: TRBJ2-1; CDR3aa: CASSSTSGRGGYEQFF; CDR3nt: TGTGCCAGCAGCTCGACTAGCGGGAGAGGTGGATATGAGCAGTTCTTC
v_gene: TRBV6-5; d_gene: .; abundance: .; j_gene: TRBJ2-7; CDR3aa: CASSPQGRYEQYF; CDR3nt: TGTGCCAGCAGCCCACAGGGCCGCTACGAGCAGTACTTC
v_gene: TRBV5-1; d_gene: .; abundance: .; j_gene: TRBJ2-7; CDR3aa: CASRESYEQYF; CDR3nt: TGCGCCAGCCGTGAGTCCTACGAGCAGTACTTC
v_gene: TRBV7-2; d_gene: .; abundance: .; j_gene: TRBJ1-6; CDR3aa: CASSLARDSPLHF; CDR3nt: TGTGCCAGCAGCTTAGCGCGGGATTCACCCCTCCACTTT
v_gene: TRBV21-1; d_gene: .; abundance: .; j_gene: TRBJ2-1; CDR3aa: CASSKWEDINEQFF; CDR3nt: TGTGCCAGCAGCAAGTGGGAGGACATCAATGAGCAGTTCTTC
v_gene: TRBV28; d_gene: TRBD2; abundance: .; j_gene: TRBJ2-1; CDR3aa: CASSPSGRASNEQFF; CDR3nt: TGTGCCAGCAGCCCTAGCGGGAGGGCGAGCAATGAGCAGTTCTTC
v_gene: TRBV4-2; d_gene: TRBD2; abundance: once; j_gene: TRBJ2-5; CDR3aa: CASSQAGGPETQYF; CDR3nt: TGTGCCAGCAGCCAAGCGGGAGGGCCGGAGACCCAGTACTTC
v_gene: TRBV7-2; d_gene: TRBD2; abundance: .; j_gene: TRBJ2-1; CDR3aa: CASSLGPAGGGNEQFF; CDR3nt: TGTGCCAGCAGCTTAGGGCCAGCGGGAGGAGGTAATGAGCAGTTCTTC
v_gene: TRBV19; d_gene: .; abundance: .; j_gene: TRBJ1-1; CDR3aa: CASSIRRGGGSEAFF; CDR3nt: TGTGCCAGTAGTATCCGCCGGGGGGGAGGAAGTGAAGCTTTCTTT
v_gene: TRBV7-8; d_gene: TRBD2; abundance: once; j_gene: TRBJ2-3; CDR3aa: CASSLGLAISDTQYF; CDR3nt: TGTGCCAGCAGCTTGGGACTAGCGATTTCTGATACGCAGTATTTT
v_gene: TRBV18; d_gene: TRBD1; abundance: .; j_gene: TRBJ1-1; CDR3aa: CASFAGQGSLVAFF; CDR3nt: TGTGCCAGCTTTGCGGGACAGGGGTCGCTAGTTGCTTTCTTT
v_gene: TRBV9; d_gene: TRBD1; abundance: .; j_gene: TRBJ2-7; CDR3aa: CASSPQGLLSYEQYF; CDR3nt: TGTGCCAGCAGCCCACAGGGGTTGCTCTCCTACGAGCAGTACTTC
v_gene: TRBV7-9; d_gene: .; abundance: once; j_gene: TRBJ1-1; CDR3aa: CASSPTGTEAFF; CDR3nt: TGTGCCAGCAGCCCAACCGGGACTGAAGCTTTCTTT
v_gene: TRBV7-9; d_gene: TRBD1; abundance: .; j_gene: TRBJ1-2; CDR3aa: CSSSSVQGALNDGYTF; CDR3nt: TGTTCCAGCAGCTCCGTACAGGGGGCGCTAAATGATGGCTACACCTTC
v_gene: TRBV19; d_gene: .; abundance: .; j_gene: TRBJ1-2; CDR3aa: CASSIARGNYGYTF; CDR3nt: TGTGCCAGTAGTATCGCCAGGGGAAACTATGGCTACACCTTT
v_gene: TRBV27; d_gene: TRBD1; abundance: .; j_gene: TRBJ1-2; CDR3aa: CASSFLGGNYGYTF; CDR3nt: TGTGCCAGCAGTTTTCTAGGGGGCAACTATGGCTACACCTTC
v_gene: TRBV18; d_gene: TRBD2; abundance: .; j_gene: TRBJ2-7; CDR3aa: CASSPPSGGGEQYF; CDR3nt: TGTGCCAGCTCCCCTCCCTCGGGGGGAGGCGAGCAGTACTTC
v_gene: TRBV5-1; d_gene: TRBD1; abundance: .; j_gene: TRBJ1-2; CDR3aa: CASSLARTGDPRGYTF; CDR3nt: TGCGCCAGCAGCTTGGCCAGGACAGGGGATCCTCGTGGCTACACCTTC
v_gene: TRBV11-3; d_gene: TRBD2; abundance: .; j_gene: TRBJ2-7; CDR3aa: CASSFKRGAYEQYF; CDR3nt: TGTGCCAGCAGCTTCAAGCGGGGGGCCTACGAGCAGTACTTC
v_gene: TRBV25-1; d_gene: .; abundance: .; j_gene: TRBJ2-7; CDR3aa: CASSEYRTAPYEQYF; CDR3nt: TGTGCCAGCAGTGAATACAGGACAGCTCCCTACGAGCAGTACTTC
v_gene: TRBV7-2; d_gene: TRBD2; abundance: .; j_gene: TRBJ2-1; CDR3aa: CASSLTSGAYNEQFF; CDR3nt: TGTGCCAGCAGCTTAACTAGCGGAGCCTACAATGAGCAGTTCTTC
v_gene: TRBV25-1; d_gene: .; abundance: .; j_gene: TRBJ1-6; CDR3aa: CASSEAGESPLHF; CDR3nt: TGTGCCAGCAGTGAAGCAGGGGAATCACCCCTCCACTTT
v_gene: TRBV2; d_gene: .; abundance: once; j_gene: TRBJ1-3; CDR3aa: CASMGDSGNTIYF; CDR3nt: TGTGCCAGCATGGGAGACTCTGGAAACACCATATATTTT
v_gene: TRBV11-1; d_gene: .; abundance: .; j_gene: TRBJ2-1; CDR3aa: CASSLARSYNEQFF; CDR3nt: TGTGCCAGCAGCCTGGCACGCTCCTACAATGAGCAGTTCTTC
v_gene: TRBV7-2; d_gene: TRBD2; abundance: .; j_gene: TRBJ2-3; CDR3aa: CASSSKTTSGSTDTQYF; CDR3nt: TGTGCCAGCAGCTCCAAGACGACTAGCGGGAGCACAGATACGCAGTATTTT
v_gene: TRBV5-6; d_gene: .; abundance: .; j_gene: TRBJ2-1; CDR3aa: CASSLDSFQNEQFF; CDR3nt: TGTGCCAGCAGCTTGGATTCCTTCCAGAATGAGCAGTTCTTC
v_gene: TRBV11-2; d_gene: .; abundance: .; j_gene: TRBJ1-5; CDR3aa: CASSLGQGLNQPQHF; CDR3nt: TGTGCCAGCAGCTTAGGCCAGGGTTTAAATCAGCCCCAGCATTTT
v_gene: TRBV12-5; d_gene: TRBD2; abundance: .; j_gene: TRBJ2-2; CDR3aa: CASGLPAGENTGELFF; CDR3nt: TGTGCTAGTGGTTTGCCAGCGGGGGAGAACACCGGGGAGCTGTTTTTT